These 22 T cell receptor beta chains came from one sample sequenced in a study of graft-versus-host responses after intestinal transplantation. Repertoires were generated with immunoSEQ multiplex PCR, while TCRdb's copy carries only in-frame clones and drops some. The data hold about 97,000 clones, with approximately 92% observed a single time. The input for sequencing was PBMCs, taken about 450 days after intestinal transplant. Receptors originate from a human patient who received an intestinal transplant, so some T cells may come from the graft donor.

This chain links TRBV9 with TRBJ2-1; D is undetermined. Trimming left V 0 bases short and J 5 bases short, with 3 bases between. The germline V gene has CDR1 SGDLS and CDR2 YYNGEE. There are 12 residues in the CDR3. The CDR3 bases are TGTGCCAGCAGCGTAGCAGACAATGAGCAGTTCTTC. Encoded protein: CASSVADNEQFF.

In DNA form, the CDR3 reads TGTGCCAGCAGCTCCAAAACCGGGACCTATTTCTCCGAGCAGTACTTC. It encodes CASSSKTGTYFSEQYF. The rearrangement links TRBV5-4 to TRBJ2-7; D is possibly TRBD1 or TRBD2 (5 bases each). V was shortened by 3 bases and J by 6 bases, with 22 bases between the two germline ends. The CDR3 loop spans 16 amino acids. Germline V lookup: CDR1 SGHNT, CDR2 YYREEE (reference sequence).

J is TRBJ1-1 and V is TRBV27; 7 nucleotides agree with TRBD1. J was trimmed by 7 bases and V by 2 bases; bases with no gene match: 13. The CDR3 spans 16 residues. Germline CDR1 MNHEY, CDR2 SMNVEV (reference sequence). CDR3 nucleotide sequence: TGTGCCAGCAGTTTACCTCCAGGAGGGGGCGCTGGTGAAGCTTTCTTT. It is translated as CASSLPPGGGAGEAFF.

The rearrangement joins TRBV2 to TRBJ2-7; D not certain. CDR3 size: 12 residues. The V end lost 7 bases, the J end lost 4 bases, and 11 bases lay between the germline ends. CDR1 and CDR2 (germline): SNHLY, FYNNEI. The CDR3 region is CASTQELYEQYF. The CDR3 nucleotides read TGTGCCAGCACTCAAGAGCTATACGAGCAGTACTTC.

This chain links TRBV19 with TRBJ1-2; possible D gene TRBD1, 5 bases. V lost 5 bases to trimming and J lost 4 bases, with 11 bases between them. CDR3 length: 13 amino acids. CDR1 is LNHDA and CDR2 is SQIVND in the germline V gene (reference sequence). Here the CDR3 reads CASSPGTGYGYTF. The CDR3 DNA sequence: TGTGCCAGTAGTCCGGGGACTGGCTATGGCTACACCTTC.

V is TRBV6-5 and J is TRBJ1-1; D is perhaps TRBD1 (6 bases). The CDR3 loop spans 16 amino acids. V gave up 0 bases and J gave up 2 bases, with 13 bases separating them. Germline CDR1 reads MNHEY; CDR2 reads SVGAGI. CDR3 protein: CASSYSTDSFNTEAFF. The CDR3 bases are TGTGCCAGCAGTTACTCGACGGACAGTTTTAACACTGAAGCTTTCTTT.

This rearrangement joins TRBV7-9 to TRBJ1-5, with 7 bases fitting TRBD1. The germline V gene has CDR1 SEHNR and CDR2 FQNEAQ (reference sequence). The CDR3 totals 15 residues. V dropped 5 bases and J dropped 6; count of bases not matched to a gene: 10. The CDR3 reads CASSTGQAGGQPQHF. CDR3 DNA: TGTGCCAGCAGCACCGGACAGGCTGGGGGTCAGCCCCAGCATTTT. Full variable domain (outside the CDR3, taken from reference TRBV7-9 and TRBJ1-5): DTGVSQNPRHKITKRGQNVTFRCDPISEHNRLYWYRQTLGQGPEFLTYFQNEAQLEKSRLLSDRFSAERPKGSFSTLEIQRTEQGDSAMYLCASSTGQAGGQPQHFGDGTRLSIL.

The rearrangement links TRBV9 to TRBJ1-6; D call uncertain. The CDR3 totals 17 residues. V was pared by 4 bases and J by 9 bases, with 23 bases between. Looked up from germline, CDR1 is SGDLS and CDR2 is YYNGEE. CDR3 bases: TGTGCCAGCAGCTCCCAGGATGGGTTTTGGAGCGCTTCACCCCTCCACTTT. Encoded protein: CASSSQDGFWSASPLHF.

In its sample, this clone was seen once. The CDR3 reads CASSSRQPGVKAFF. DNA of the CDR3: TGCGCCAGCAGCTCTAGACAGCCGGGGGTGAAAGCTTTCTTT. This chain links TRBV5-1 with TRBJ1-1, with D maybe TRBD1 (5 bases). The CDR3 spans 14 residues. Germline V gives CDR1 SGHRS, CDR2 YFSETQ. V lost 3 bases to trimming and J lost 9 bases, with 18 bases between them.

This clone was found a few times. The chain carries TRBV6-1 and TRBJ2-2; TRBD2 matches 10 bases. In germline, CDR1 is MNHNS, CDR2 SASEGT. The CDR3 has 14 residues. J was trimmed by 2 bases and V by 11 bases; bases with no gene match: 5. As DNA, the CDR3 is TGTGCCGAGCGGGGGGGAGGTAACACCGGGGAGCTGTTTTTT. Encoded protein: CAERGGGNTGELFF.

The chain is built from TRBV5-6 and TRBJ2-3; D remains ambiguous. Per germline, CDR1 SGHDT and CDR2 YYEEEE. The germline V and J ends were trimmed by 4 bases and 0 bases, with 15 bases remaining between them. This CDR3 contains 16 residues. CDR3 DNA: TGTGCCAGCAGCCGCCAAGGCCGAACTAGCACAGATACGCAGTATTTT. Its protein product is CASSRQGRTSTDTQYF.

The V and J genes are TRBV21-1 and TRBJ1-1. TRBV21-1 is annotated as a pseudogene. The CDR3 loop spans 18 amino acids. The CDR3 region is CASSKALCSGQRNTEAFF. DNA for the CDR3: TGTGCCAGCAGCAAAGCGCTTTGTAGCGGACAGAGGAACACTGAAGCTTTCTTT.

The chain carries TRBV2 and TRBJ1-6, with D uncertain. CDR1 is SNHLY, CDR2 FYNNEI, per germline. Trimming cost V 6 bases and J 9 bases, with 3 bases left between them. This CDR3 comprises 10 residues. The CDR3 bases are TGTGCCAGCAGAGGTTCACCCCTCCACTTT. It yields the protein CASRGSPLHF.

J is TRBJ1-4 and V is TRBV13; 7 bases are a match to TRBD1. Germline V gives CDR1 PRHDT, CDR2 FYEKMQ (reference sequence). This CDR3 is 12 amino acids long. The V gene end was trimmed by 5 bases and the J gene end by 14 bases; junction bases not matched to a gene: 8. The CDR3 sequence: CASSAEGARLFF. Written as DNA, the CDR3 is TGTGCCAGCAGCGCCGAGGGGGCACGTCTGTTTTTT.

This chain connects TRBV11-1 to TRBJ2-3, with D tentatively TRBD2 (6 bases). The CDR3 is 16 amino acids. V was pared by 3 bases and J by 2 bases, with 15 bases between. Germline CDR1 SGHAT, CDR2 FQDESV (reference sequence). The DNA for the CDR3 is TGTGCCAGCAGCTTCGGGGGTAGGAGCGTCACAGATACGCAGTATTTT. Its protein product is CASSFGGRSVTDTQYF. Full variable domain (outside the CDR3, taken from reference TRBV11-1 and TRBJ2-3): EAEVAQSPRYKITEKSQAVAFWCDPISGHATLYWYRQILGQGPELLVQFQDESVVDDSQLPKDRFSAERLKGVDSTLKIQPAELGDSAMYLCASSFGGRSVTDTQYFGPGTRLTVL.

The rearrangement joins TRBV6-4 to TRBJ2-3; 9 bases match TRBD2. The length of the CDR3 is 15 residues. With 4 bases clipped from V and 4 bases from J, the junction kept 6 bases outside the gene matches. Germline V CDR1 and CDR2: MRHNA, SNTAGT. The CDR3 region has the DNA TGTGCCAGCAGTGCAAGCGGGGGGAGTTCAGATACGCAGTATTTT. Amino acids: CASSASGGSSDTQYF.

This clone was detected once. Since no conserved phenylalanine or tryptophan closes the CDR3, a read error is the likely cause. It is unclear where the CDR3 begins or ends on the DNA, so no DNA is shown, and the CDR3 is as TCRdb lists it. The chain joins TRBV6-5 to TRBJ2-7; TRBD1, the table's D call, was not compared with the DNA. In germline, CDR1 is MNHEY, CDR2 SVGAGI. The length of the CDR3 is 14 amino acids, counting both ends. CDR3 residues: CASSYDGTSTSTLY.

CDR3 bases: TGTGCCAGCAGTGAACAGGGGGTAGCTTTCTTT. Its translation: CASSEQGVAFF. This rearrangement joins TRBV25-1 to TRBJ1-1, with 7 bases aligning to TRBD1. CDR1 and CDR2 from the germline V gene are MGHDK and SYGVNS. The V segment lost 2 bases and the J segment 10 bases; nucleotides outside the gene matches: 1. There are 11 residues in the CDR3.

The V and J genes are TRBV11-1 and TRBJ2-7; TRBD2 might be the D (5 bases). Germline V lookup: CDR1 SGHAT, CDR2 FQDESV (reference sequence). The CDR3 has 16 residues. The V and J ends lost 1 base and 0 bases respectively, with 13 bases between them. This chain's CDR3 is CASSLEGVAPSYEQYF. In DNA form, the CDR3 reads TGTGCCAGCAGCTTAGAGGGAGTAGCGCCCTCCTACGAGCAGTACTTC.

Remarks on this clone: Other DNA sequences of this sample code for an identical CDR3. V is TRBV10-1 and J is TRBJ2-2; D remains unclear. Per the germline V gene, CDR1 is WNHNN and CDR2 is SYGVQD (reference sequence). The CDR3 has 14 residues. V was pared by 5 bases and J by 1 base, with 8 bases between. CDR3 loop: CASSRQLNTGELFF. For the CDR3, the DNA is TGCGCCAGCAGTCGGCAGCTGAACACCGGGGAGCTGTTTTTT.

This chain joins TRBV19 and TRBJ2-5; 11 nucleotides match TRBD2. J lost 4 bases, V lost 5 bases, and 9 bases had no gene match. Germline lookup yields CDR1 LNHDA and CDR2 SQIVND (reference sequence). The CDR3 length is 16 residues. The CDR3 is CASSQTSGTSGETQYF. The DNA for the CDR3 is TGTGCCAGTAGTCAAACCTCCGGGACTAGCGGAGAGACCCAGTACTTC.

V gene TRBV4-1 combines with J gene TRBJ2-1, with 9 bases fitting TRBD1. CDR1 and CDR2 (germline): MGHRA, YSYEKL. With V trimmed by 7 bases and J by 8 bases, 6 bases remained unmatched. The CDR3 contains 13 residues. The CDR3 bases are TGCGCCAGCACCAACGGACAGGGGTATGAGCAGTTCTTC. It specifies CASTNGQGYEQFF.